This is a list of T cell receptor beta chains from one sample in a study of cytomegalovirus exposure and HLA in healthy donors. Repertoires were generated with immunoSEQ multiplex PCR, while TCRdb's copy carries only in-frame clones and drops some. In the table there are about 130,000 clones, roughly 95% of which are singletons. Sequencing used PBMCs. All receptors come from a man aged 18 to 30 in good health and CMV-seronegative. CDR3s include the opening cysteine and the closing phenylalanine or tryptophan. The order of the fields is clone size, J gene, V gene, D gene, CDR3 DNA, CDR3 protein. D genes are given only for firm matches. Clone size is not always given. Where it is, it says once, few, many or a class for expanded clones.

size: -; J: TRBJ2-7; V: TRBV6-1; D: -; DNA: TGTGCCACCTCATTACAGGATACCCTTTCCTACGAGCAGTACTTC; CDR3: CATSLQDTLSYEQYF
size: -; J: TRBJ2-7; V: TRBV28; D: -; DNA: TGTGCCAGCAGTTTCAACTACGAGCAGTACTTC; CDR3: CASSFNYEQYF
size: once; J: TRBJ1-2; V: TRBV28; D: -; DNA: TGTGCCAGCAGTTTACTCCCATCCGGGACAAAGATCTACACCTTC; CDR3: CASSLLPSGTKIYTF
size: -; J: TRBJ2-7; V: TRBV6-6; D: TRBD2; DNA: TGTGCCAGCAGTTACTCTGTAGCGGGAGGGATCGACGAGCAGTACTTC; CDR3: CASSYSVAGGIDEQYF
size: -; J: TRBJ1-2; V: TRBV4-3; D: -; DNA: TGCGCCAGCAGCCAATTACCAGTTCAGGGCTACACCTTC; CDR3: CASSQLPVQGYTF
size: -; J: TRBJ1-2; V: TRBV6-1; D: TRBD1; DNA: TGTGCCAGCAGTGATACCGGGACAGGGGGCGGCGGCTACACCTTC; CDR3: CASSDTGTGGGGYTF
size: -; J: TRBJ2-1; V: TRBV11-1; D: TRBD2; DNA: TGTGCCAGCAGCCCCGGGACTAGCTTGTTTGAGCAGTTCTTC; CDR3: CASSPGTSLFEQFF
size: -; J: TRBJ1-2; V: TRBV30; D: -; DNA: TGTGCCTGGAGTGTACTCTCGGGAAACCTAAACCGTGGCTACACCTTC; CDR3: CAWSVLSGNLNRGYTF
size: -; J: TRBJ2-1; V: TRBV7-9; D: TRBD2; DNA: TGTGCCAGCAGCCCCAGGGGCCTAGCGGGAGACAATGAGCAGTTCTTC; CDR3: CASSPRGLAGDNEQFF
size: -; J: TRBJ1-4; V: TRBV4-3; D: TRBD1; DNA: TGCGCCAGCAGCCAAGGGGCAGGGGGCAGGAGGACTAATGAAAAACTGTTTTTT; CDR3: CASSQGAGGRRTNEKLFF
size: -; J: TRBJ2-7; V: TRBV5-4; D: -; DNA: TGTGCCAGCAGTTCCGCCTGGCGGGACGGGGCGTACGAGCAGTACTTC; CDR3: CASSSAWRDGAYEQYF
size: once; J: TRBJ2-1; V: TRBV19; D: TRBD2; DNA: TGTGCCAGTGAAGGACTAGCGCTCGGGTGGGGCAATGAGCAGTTCTTC; CDR3: CASEGLALGWGNEQFF
size: -; J: TRBJ2-1; V: TRBV5-1; D: -; DNA: TGCGCCAGCAGCCGCCCGGGGGATGAGCAGTTCTTC; CDR3: CASSRPGDEQFF
size: -; J: TRBJ2-2; V: TRBV13; D: TRBD1; DNA: TGTGCCAGCAGCTCGCCGGGACAGGGGGAGGTCGGGGAGCTGTTTTTT; CDR3: CASSSPGQGEVGELFF
size: -; J: TRBJ1-5; V: TRBV7-2; D: -; DNA: TGTGCCAGCAGCCCGGGCGGGGGGCAACAGCCCCAGCATTTT; CDR3: CASSPGGGQQPQHF
size: -; J: TRBJ2-7; V: TRBV18; D: TRBD2; DNA: TGTGCCAGCTCACTAGGGGCGGGAGACCACGAGCAGTACTTC; CDR3: CASSLGAGDHEQYF
size: -; J: TRBJ2-5; V: TRBV28; D: -; DNA: TGTGCCAGCATTTCCCCGGGGGGCGGAGAGACCCAGTACTTC; CDR3: CASISPGGGETQYF
size: -; J: TRBJ2-5; V: TRBV18; D: TRBD1; DNA: TGTGCCAGCTCACCTGCTAGGGGGCTCCAAGAGACCCAGTACTTC; CDR3: CASSPARGLQETQYF
size: -; J: TRBJ2-2; V: TRBV6-6; D: -; DNA: TGTGCCAGCACGTACAGGGCGGAGAACACCGGGGAGCTGTTTTTT; CDR3: CASTYRAENTGELFF
size: -; J: TRBJ1-5; V: TRBV6-6; D: -; DNA: TGTGCCGCCTTCAGAGGACTAGGGGGGCCCCAGCATTTT; CDR3: CAAFRGLGGPQHF
size: -; J: TRBJ1-1; V: TRBV5-4; D: -; DNA: TGTGCCAGCAGCGCGCGGGGGGGCACTGAAGCTTTCTTT; CDR3: CASSARGGTEAFF
size: -; J: TRBJ2-1; V: TRBV29-1; D: TRBD1; DNA: TGCAGCGTTGAACGTGGACAGGGGTACAATGAGCAGTTCTTC; CDR3: CSVERGQGYNEQFF
size: -; J: TRBJ2-1; V: TRBV6-6; D: -; DNA: TGTGCCAGCAGTTACAGGACTCGCAATGAGCAGTTCTTC; CDR3: CASSYRTRNEQFF
size: -; J: TRBJ2-5; V: TRBV4-2; D: -; DNA: TGTGCCAGCAGCCCCACCCTCCTACAGGGGGGGCAAGAGACCCAGTACTTC; CDR3: CASSPTLLQGGQETQYF
size: once; J: TRBJ1-5; V: TRBV7-2; D: -; DNA: TGTGCCAGCAGCGCAGGGGCAGGGTTTAATCAGCCCCAGCATTTT; CDR3: CASSAGAGFNQPQHF
size: -; J: TRBJ1-1; V: TRBV15; D: -; DNA: TGTGCCACCAGCAGGACTGGGAACACTGAAGCTTTCTTT; CDR3: CATSRTGNTEAFF
size: -; J: TRBJ2-3; V: TRBV7-3; D: TRBD2; DNA: TGTGCCAGCAGCTCGACTAGCCGGGCAGATACGCAGTATTTT; CDR3: CASSSTSRADTQYF
size: few; J: TRBJ2-1; V: TRBV4-3; D: TRBD2; DNA: TGCGCCAGCAGCCGCACTAAGCGGGAGCCCTACAATGAGCAGTTCTTC; CDR3: CASSRTKREPYNEQFF
size: -; J: TRBJ2-4; V: TRBV11-2; D: TRBD1; DNA: TGTGCCAGCAGCTCAGGTGGCTACAGGGGGCGAGCCAAAAACATTCAGTACTTC; CDR3: CASSSGGYRGRAKNIQYF
size: -; J: TRBJ1-1; V: TRBV18; D: -; DNA: TGTGCCAGCTCACCTGGACAGCTCACTGAAGCTTTCTTT; CDR3: CASSPGQLTEAFF
size: -; J: TRBJ2-2; V: TRBV5-5; D: -; DNA: TGTGCCAGCAGCTTGGCGCTTTTGGGGATACACCCGAACACCGGGGAACTGTTTTTT; CDR3: CASSLALLGIHPNTGELFF
size: once; J: TRBJ2-7; V: TRBV28; D: -; DNA: TGTGCCAGCAGTTGGGCGCAGGGGCCCTACGAGCAGTACTTC; CDR3: CASSWAQGPYEQYF
size: -; J: TRBJ2-1; V: TRBV14; D: -; DNA: TGTGCCAGCAGCCTTCAGGCACATGAGCAGTTCTTC; CDR3: CASSLQAHEQFF
size: -; J: TRBJ1-1; V: TRBV4-1; D: -; DNA: TGCGCCAGCAGCCAAACCTCTTTATCAGGGTATAAGATGAACACTGAAGCTTTCTTT; CDR3: CASSQTSLSGYKMNTEAFF
size: -; J: TRBJ1-5; V: TRBV7-2; D: TRBD1; DNA: TGTGCCAGCAGCGTCACTCTTAACTTGGACAGGGGTGGCAATCAGCCCCAGCATTTT; CDR3: CASSVTLNLDRGGNQPQHF
size: -; J: TRBJ2-4; V: TRBV28; D: -; DNA: TGTGCCAGCAGCCTTGACAGCTTAGCCAAAAACATTCAGTACTTC; CDR3: CASSLDSLAKNIQYF